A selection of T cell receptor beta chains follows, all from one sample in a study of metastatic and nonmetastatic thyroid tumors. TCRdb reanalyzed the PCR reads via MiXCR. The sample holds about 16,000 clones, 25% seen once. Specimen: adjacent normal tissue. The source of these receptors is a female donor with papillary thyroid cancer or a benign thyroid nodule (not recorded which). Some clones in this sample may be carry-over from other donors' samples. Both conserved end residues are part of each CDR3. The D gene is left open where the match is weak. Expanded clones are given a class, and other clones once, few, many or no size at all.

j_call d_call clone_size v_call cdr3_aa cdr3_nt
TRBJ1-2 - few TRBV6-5 CASSYREEDSYTF TGTGCCAGCAGTTACAGGGAGGAGGATAGCTACACCTTC
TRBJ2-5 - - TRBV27 CARIEAETQYF TGTGCCAGGATTGAGGCAGAGACCCAGTACTTC
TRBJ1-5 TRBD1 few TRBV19 CASNLQGRSQPQHF TGTGCCAGTAACTTACAGGGGCGAAGTCAGCCCCAGCATTTT
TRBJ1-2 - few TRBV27 CASRGAGVYGYTF TGTGCCAGTCGGGGGGCTGGCGTCTATGGCTACACCTTC
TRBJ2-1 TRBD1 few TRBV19 CASSDRGAGEQFF TGTGCCAGTTCAGACAGGGGGGCTGGTGAGCAGTTCTTC
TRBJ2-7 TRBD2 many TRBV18 CASSLKGGSGLAGPTYEQYF TGTGCCAGCTCACTCAAAGGGGGGTCGGGACTAGCGGGACCTACCTACGAGCAGTACTTC
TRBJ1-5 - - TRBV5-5 CASSLGMGGQPQHF TGTGCCAGCAGCTTGGGCATGGGTGGTCAGCCCCAGCATTTT
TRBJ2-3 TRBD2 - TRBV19 CASSPRGSGGAGDTQYF TGTGCCAGTAGTCCCCGCGGTAGCGGGGGGGCAGGAGATACGCAGTATTTT
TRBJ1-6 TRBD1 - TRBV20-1 CSATRTGGNKIDSPLHF TGCAGTGCTACTCGGACAGGGGGCAATAAGATCGATTCACCCCTCCACTTT
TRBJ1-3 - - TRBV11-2 CVSSLRDRNTIYF TGTGTCAGCAGCCTCCGGGACAGAAACACCATATATTTT
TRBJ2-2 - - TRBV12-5 CASGWGGLGTGELFF TGTGCTAGTGGTTGGGGGGGCCTGGGCACCGGGGAGCTGTTTTTT
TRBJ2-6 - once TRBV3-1 CASSQVRSGANVLTF TGTGCCAGCAGCCAAGTCCGCTCTGGGGCCAACGTCCTGACTTTC
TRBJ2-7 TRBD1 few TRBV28 CASSSGTGFEQYF TGTGCCAGCAGTTCGGGGACAGGGTTCGAGCAGTACTTC
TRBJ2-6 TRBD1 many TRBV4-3 CASSQFNRGTGANVLTF TGCGCCAGCAGCCAGTTCAACAGGGGGACTGGGGCCAACGTCCTGACTTTC
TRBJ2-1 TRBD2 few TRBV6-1 CASSRLAGANEQFF TGTGCCAGCAGCAGACTAGCGGGAGCGAATGAGCAGTTCTTC
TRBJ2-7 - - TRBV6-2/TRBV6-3 CASRTAPFRGGSYEQYF TGTGCCAGCAGGACCGCGCCCTTCAGGGGGGGATCCTACGAGCAGTACTTC